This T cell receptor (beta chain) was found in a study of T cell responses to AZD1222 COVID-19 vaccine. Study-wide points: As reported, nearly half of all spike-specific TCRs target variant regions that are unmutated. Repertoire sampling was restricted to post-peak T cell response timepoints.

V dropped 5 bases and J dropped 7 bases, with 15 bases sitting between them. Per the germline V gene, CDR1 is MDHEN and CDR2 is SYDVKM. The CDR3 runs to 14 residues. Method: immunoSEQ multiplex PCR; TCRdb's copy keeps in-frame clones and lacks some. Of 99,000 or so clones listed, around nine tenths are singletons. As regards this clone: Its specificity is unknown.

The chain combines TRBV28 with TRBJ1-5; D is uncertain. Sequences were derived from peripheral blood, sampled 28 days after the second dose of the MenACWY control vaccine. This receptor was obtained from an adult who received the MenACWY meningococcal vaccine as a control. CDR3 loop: CASSRQAGNQPQHF. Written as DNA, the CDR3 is TGTGCCAGCAGTAGACAAGCCGGGAACCAGCCCCAGCATTTT.